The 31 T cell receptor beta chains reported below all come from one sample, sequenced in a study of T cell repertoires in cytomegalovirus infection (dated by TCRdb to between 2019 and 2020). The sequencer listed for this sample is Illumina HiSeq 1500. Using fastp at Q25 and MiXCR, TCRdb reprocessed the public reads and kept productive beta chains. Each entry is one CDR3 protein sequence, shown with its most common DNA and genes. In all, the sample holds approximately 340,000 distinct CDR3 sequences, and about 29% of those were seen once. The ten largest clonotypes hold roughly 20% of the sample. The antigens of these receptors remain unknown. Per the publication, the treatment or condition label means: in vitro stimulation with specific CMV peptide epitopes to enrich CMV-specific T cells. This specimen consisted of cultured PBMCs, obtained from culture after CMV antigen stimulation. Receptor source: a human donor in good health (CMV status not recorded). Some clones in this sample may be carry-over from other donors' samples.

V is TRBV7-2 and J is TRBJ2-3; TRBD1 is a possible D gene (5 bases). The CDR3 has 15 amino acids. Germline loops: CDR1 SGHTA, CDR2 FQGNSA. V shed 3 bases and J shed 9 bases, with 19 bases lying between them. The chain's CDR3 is CASSLVRGPLETQYF. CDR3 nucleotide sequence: TGTGCCAGCAGCTTGGTTAGGGGCCCCCTGGAAACGCAGTATTTT.

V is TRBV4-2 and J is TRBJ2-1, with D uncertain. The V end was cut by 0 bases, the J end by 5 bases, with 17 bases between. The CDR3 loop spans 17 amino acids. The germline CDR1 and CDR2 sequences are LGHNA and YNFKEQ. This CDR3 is CASSQDAELLLNNEQFF. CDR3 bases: TGTGCCAGCAGCCAAGATGCGGAACTCCTTCTAAACAATGAGCAGTTCTTC.

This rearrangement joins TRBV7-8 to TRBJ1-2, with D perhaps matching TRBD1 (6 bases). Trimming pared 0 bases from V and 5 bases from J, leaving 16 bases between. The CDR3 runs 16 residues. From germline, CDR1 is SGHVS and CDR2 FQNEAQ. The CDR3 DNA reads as TGTGCCAGCAGCTTAGCTGCTGGGGGCGCGTATTATGGCTACACCTTC. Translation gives CASSLAAGGAYYGYTF. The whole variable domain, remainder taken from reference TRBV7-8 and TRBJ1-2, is GAGVSQSPRYKVAKRGQDVALRCDPISGHVSLFWYQQALGQGPEFLTYFQNEAQLDKSGLPSDRFFAERPEGSVSTLKIQRTQQEDSAVYLCASSLAAGGAYYGYTFGSGTRLTVV.

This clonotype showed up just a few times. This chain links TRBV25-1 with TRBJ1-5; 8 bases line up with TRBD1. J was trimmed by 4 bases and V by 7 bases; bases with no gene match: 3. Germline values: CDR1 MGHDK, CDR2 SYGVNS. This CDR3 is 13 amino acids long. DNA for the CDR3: TGTGCCAGCACAGGACAGGGAAATCAGCCCCAGCATTTT. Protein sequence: CASTGQGNQPQHF.

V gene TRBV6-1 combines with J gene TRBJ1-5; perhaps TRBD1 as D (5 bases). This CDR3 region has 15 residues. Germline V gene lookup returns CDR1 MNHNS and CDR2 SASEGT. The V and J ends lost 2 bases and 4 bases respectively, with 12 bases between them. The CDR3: CASSELTAANQPQHF. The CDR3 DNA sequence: TGTGCCAGCAGTGAACTGACAGCCGCGAATCAGCCCCAGCATTTT.

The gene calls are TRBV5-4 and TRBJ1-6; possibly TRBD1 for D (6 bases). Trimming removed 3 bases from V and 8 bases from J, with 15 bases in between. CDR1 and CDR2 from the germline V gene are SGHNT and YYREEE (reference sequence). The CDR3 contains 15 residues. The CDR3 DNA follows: TGTGCCAGCAGCTCAAAGGCAGGGGTTGATTCACCCCTCCACTTT. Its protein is CASSSKAGVDSPLHF.

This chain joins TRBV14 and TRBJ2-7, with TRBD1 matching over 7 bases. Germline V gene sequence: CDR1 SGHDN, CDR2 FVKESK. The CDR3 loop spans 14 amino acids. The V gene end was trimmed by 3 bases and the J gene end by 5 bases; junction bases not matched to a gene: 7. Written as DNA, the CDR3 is TGTGCCAGCAGCCACCTGACAGGGACGCACGAGCAGTACTTC. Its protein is CASSHLTGTHEQYF.

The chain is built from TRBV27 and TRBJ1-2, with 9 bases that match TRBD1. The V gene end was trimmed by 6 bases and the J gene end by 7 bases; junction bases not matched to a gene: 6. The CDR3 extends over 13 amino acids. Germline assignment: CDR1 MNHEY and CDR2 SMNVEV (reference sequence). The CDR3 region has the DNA TGTGCCAGCAGCTCTACAGGGGGCTTTGGCTACACCTTC. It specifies CASSSTGGFGYTF.

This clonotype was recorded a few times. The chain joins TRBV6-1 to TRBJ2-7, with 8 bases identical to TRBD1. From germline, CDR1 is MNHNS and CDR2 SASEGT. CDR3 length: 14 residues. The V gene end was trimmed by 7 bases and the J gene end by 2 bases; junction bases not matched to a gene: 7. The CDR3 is CASNLRDRPYEQYF. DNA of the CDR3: TGTGCCAGCAATCTCCGGGACAGGCCCTACGAGCAGTACTTC.

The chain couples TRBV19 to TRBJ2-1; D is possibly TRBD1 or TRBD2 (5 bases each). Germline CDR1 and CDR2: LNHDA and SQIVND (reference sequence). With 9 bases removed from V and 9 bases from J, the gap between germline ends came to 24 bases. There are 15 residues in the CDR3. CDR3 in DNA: TGTGCCAGCAGCTCGGGGTTGACTGTGAGGGGTGAGCAGTTCTTC. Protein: CASSSGLTVRGEQFF.

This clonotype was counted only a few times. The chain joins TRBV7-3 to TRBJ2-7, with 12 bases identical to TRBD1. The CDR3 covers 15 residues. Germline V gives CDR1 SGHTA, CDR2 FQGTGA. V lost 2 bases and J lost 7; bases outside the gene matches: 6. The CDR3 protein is CASSLGGQGAAEQYF. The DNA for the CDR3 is TGTGCCAGCAGCTTAGGGGGACAGGGGGCGGCGGAGCAGTACTTC.

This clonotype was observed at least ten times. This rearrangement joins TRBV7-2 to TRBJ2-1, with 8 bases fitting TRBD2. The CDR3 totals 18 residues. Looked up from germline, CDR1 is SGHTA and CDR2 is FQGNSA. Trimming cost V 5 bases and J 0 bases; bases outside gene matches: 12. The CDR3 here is CASSTSGVAGPSYNEQFF. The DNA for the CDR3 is TGTGCCAGCAGCACGTCAGGGGTAGCGGGGCCCTCCTACAATGAGCAGTTCTTC.

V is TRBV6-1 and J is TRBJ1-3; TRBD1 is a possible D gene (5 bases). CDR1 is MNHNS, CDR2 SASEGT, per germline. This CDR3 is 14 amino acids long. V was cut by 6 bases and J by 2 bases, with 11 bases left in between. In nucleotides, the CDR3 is TGTGCCAGCAGCGCCGACAGAGCTGGAAACACCATATATTTT. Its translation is CASSADRAGNTIYF.

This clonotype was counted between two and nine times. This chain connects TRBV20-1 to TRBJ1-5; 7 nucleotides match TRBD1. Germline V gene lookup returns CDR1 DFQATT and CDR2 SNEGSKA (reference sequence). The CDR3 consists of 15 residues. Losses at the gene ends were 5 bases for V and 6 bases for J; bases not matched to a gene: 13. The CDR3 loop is CSARLKGAASQPQHF. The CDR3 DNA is TGCAGTGCTCGACTAAAGGGGGCTGCCAGTCAGCCCCAGCATTTT.

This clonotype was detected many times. In nucleotides, the CDR3 is TGCGCCAGCCGGCGGGACAGGGAGACCCAGTACTTC. Residues: CASRRDRETQYF. This chain connects TRBV5-1 to TRBJ2-5; 8 positions agree with TRBD1. The CDR3 extends over 12 amino acids. The germline V gene encodes CDR1 SGHRS and CDR2 YFSETQ. J gave up 5 bases and V 7 bases, and 4 bases lay outside the gene matches.

The CDR3 DNA follows: TGTGCCAGCCAGGGGGGCACGACTAACTATGGCTACACCTTC. It encodes CASQGGTTNYGYTF. The chain uses TRBV7-9 and TRBJ1-2, with TRBD1 matching over 7 bases. V lost 8 bases to trimming and J lost 0 bases; unmatched junction nucleotides: 6. The CDR3 totals 14 residues. CDR1 is SEHNR, CDR2 FQNEAQ, per germline (reference sequence).

The CDR3 protein is CASSLGGWSARGAGYTF. The CDR3 DNA reads as TGTGCCAGCAGTTTAGGTGGTTGGTCCGCGCGGGGGGCTGGCTACACCTTC. This chain connects TRBV12-3 or TRBV12-4 to TRBJ1-2; D is perhaps TRBD1 (6 bases). The CDR3 extends over 17 amino acids. The ends were cut back, 1 base at V and 7 bases at J, with 22 bases in the middle.

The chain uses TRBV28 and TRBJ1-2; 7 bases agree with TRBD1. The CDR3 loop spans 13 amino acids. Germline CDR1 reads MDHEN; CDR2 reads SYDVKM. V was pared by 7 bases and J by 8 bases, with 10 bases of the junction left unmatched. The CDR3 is CASTSGTETGYTF. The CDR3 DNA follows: TGTGCCAGCACCTCCGGGACAGAGACCGGCTACACCTTC.

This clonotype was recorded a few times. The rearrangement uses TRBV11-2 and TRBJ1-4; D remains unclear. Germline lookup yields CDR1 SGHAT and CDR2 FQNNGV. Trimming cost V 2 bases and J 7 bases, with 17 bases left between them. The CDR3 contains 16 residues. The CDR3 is CASSLFSRTMGEKLFF. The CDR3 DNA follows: TGTGCCAGCAGCTTATTCTCCAGGACGATGGGTGAAAAACTGTTTTTT.

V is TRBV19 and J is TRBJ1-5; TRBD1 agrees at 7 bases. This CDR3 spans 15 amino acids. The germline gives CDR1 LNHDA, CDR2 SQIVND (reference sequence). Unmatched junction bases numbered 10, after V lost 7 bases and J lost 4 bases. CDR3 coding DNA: TGTGCCAGTACCCCCCCGACAGGGAATAATCAGCCCCAGCATTTT. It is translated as CASTPPTGNNQPQHF.

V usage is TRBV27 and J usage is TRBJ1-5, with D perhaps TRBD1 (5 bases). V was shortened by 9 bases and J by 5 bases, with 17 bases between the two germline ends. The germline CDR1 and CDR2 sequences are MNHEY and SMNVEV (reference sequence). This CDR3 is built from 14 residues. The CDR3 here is CARTTGVGDQPQHF. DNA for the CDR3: TGTGCCAGAACTACAGGTGTAGGGGATCAGCCCCAGCATTTT.

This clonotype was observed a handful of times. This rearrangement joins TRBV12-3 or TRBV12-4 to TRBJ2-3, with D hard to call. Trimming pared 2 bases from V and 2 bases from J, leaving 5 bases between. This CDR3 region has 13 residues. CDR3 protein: CASSLQDTDTQYF. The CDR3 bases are TGTGCCAGCAGTTTACAGGACACAGATACGCAGTATTTT.

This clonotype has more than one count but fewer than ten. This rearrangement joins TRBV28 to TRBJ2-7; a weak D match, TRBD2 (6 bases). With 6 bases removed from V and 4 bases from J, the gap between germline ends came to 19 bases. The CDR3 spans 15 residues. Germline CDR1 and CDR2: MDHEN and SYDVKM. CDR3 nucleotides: TGTGCCAGCAGGATGGGGTCGACTAGTGGTTACGAGCAGTACTTC. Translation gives CASRMGSTSGYEQYF.

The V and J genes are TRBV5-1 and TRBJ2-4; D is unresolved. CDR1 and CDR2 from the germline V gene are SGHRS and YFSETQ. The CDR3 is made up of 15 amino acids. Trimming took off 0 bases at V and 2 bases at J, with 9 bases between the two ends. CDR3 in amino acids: CASSLAETTKNIQYF. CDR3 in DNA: TGCGCCAGCAGCTTGGCCGAAACGACCAAAAACATTCAGTACTTC.

DNA for the CDR3: TGTGCCAGCAGCTCTGGACTAGCCACCGACCAAGAGACCCAGTACTTC. It codes for CASSSGLATDQETQYF. The rearrangement uses TRBV7-3 and TRBJ2-5, with 8 nucleotides matching TRBD2. With V trimmed by 4 bases and J by 0 bases, 7 bases remained unmatched. Germline CDR1 and CDR2: SGHTA and FQGTGA. The CDR3 contains 16 residues.

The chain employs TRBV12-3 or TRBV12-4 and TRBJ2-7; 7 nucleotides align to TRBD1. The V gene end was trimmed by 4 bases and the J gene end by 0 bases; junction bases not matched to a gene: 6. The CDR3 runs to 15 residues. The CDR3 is CASSWTGLPSYEQYF. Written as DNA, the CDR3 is TGTGCCAGCAGTTGGACAGGTTTGCCCTCCTACGAGCAGTACTTC.

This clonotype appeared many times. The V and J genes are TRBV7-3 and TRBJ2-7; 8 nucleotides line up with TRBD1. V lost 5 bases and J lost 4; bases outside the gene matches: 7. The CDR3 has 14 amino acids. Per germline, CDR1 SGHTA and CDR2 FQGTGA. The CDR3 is CASSPGTGEYEQYF. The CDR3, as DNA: TGTGCCAGCAGCCCCGGGACAGGAGAATACGAGCAGTACTTC.

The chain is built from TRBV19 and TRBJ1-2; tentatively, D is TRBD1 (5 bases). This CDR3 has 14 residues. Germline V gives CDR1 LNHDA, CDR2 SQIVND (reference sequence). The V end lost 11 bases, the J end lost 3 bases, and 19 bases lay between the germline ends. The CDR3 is CAASSEGFDYGYTF. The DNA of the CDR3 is TGTGCCGCCTCCTCGGAGGGGTTTGACTATGGCTACACCTTC.

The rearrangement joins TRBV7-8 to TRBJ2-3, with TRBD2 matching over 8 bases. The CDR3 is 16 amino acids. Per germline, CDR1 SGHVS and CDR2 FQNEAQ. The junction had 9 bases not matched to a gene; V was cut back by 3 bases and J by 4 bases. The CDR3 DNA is TGTGCCAGCAGCTTCATGAGACTAGCGATGGCAGATACGCAGTATTTT. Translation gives CASSFMRLAMADTQYF.

CDR3 residues: CATIETSGRASGTQYF. Written as DNA, the CDR3 is TGTGCCACCATAGAGACTAGCGGGAGGGCCAGTGGTACGCAGTATTTT. This rearrangement joins TRBV24-1 to TRBJ2-3, with 14 positions matching TRBD2. The CDR3 has 16 amino acids. V lost 8 bases, J lost 8 bases, and 11 bases stayed unmatched. Per the germline V gene, CDR1 is KGHDR and CDR2 is SFDVKD.

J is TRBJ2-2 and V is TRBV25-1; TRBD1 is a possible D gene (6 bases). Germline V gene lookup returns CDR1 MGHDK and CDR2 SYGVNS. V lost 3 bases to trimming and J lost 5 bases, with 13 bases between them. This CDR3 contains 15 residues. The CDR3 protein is CASSEPGARTGELFF. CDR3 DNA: TGTGCCAGCAGTGAGCCAGGGGCTAGAACCGGGGAGCTGTTTTTT.